These T cell receptor beta chains were read from a single sample in a study of blood T cell repertoires in COVID-19. Some clones are missing from TCRdb's copy, which holds only in-frame ones; the method was immunoSEQ multiplex PCR. Of roughly 150,000 clones in the sample, more than 80% were seen once. Sequencing was done on a sample of peripheral blood. The source of these receptors is a woman between 40 and 50 years old with acute or convalescent COVID-19. CDR3s include the opening cysteine and the closing phenylalanine or tryptophan. A D gene is named only where the DNA matches it firmly. Size is stated for part of the rows, as once, few or many counts, or as a class when the clone is expanded.

d_gene	v_gene	abundance	j_gene	CDR3aa	CDR3nt
TRBD1	TRBV27	.	TRBJ1-6	CASSQQGFNSPLHF	TGTGCCAGCAGCCAACAGGGGTTCAATTCACCCCTCCACTTT
.	TRBV6-5	.	TRBJ1-2	CASSRTARYGYTF	TGTGCCAGCAGTCGGACAGCCCGCTATGGCTACACCTTC
.	TRBV9	.	TRBJ2-7	CASSVTTGTYEQYF	TGTGCCAGCAGCGTTACGACAGGAACCTACGAGCAGTACTTC
TRBD2	TRBV10-2	.	TRBJ2-7	CASAFMTSDYEQYF	TGCGCCAGCGCTTTCATGACTAGCGACTACGAGCAGTACTTC
.	TRBV29-1	.	TRBJ2-7	CSVPGERPNYEQYF	TGCAGCGTTCCTGGGGAGAGGCCTAACTACGAGCAGTACTTC
.	TRBV7-9	.	TRBJ2-2	CASSLVSAGELFF	TGTGCCAGCAGCTTAGTCAGCGCCGGGGAGCTGTTTTTT
TRBD1	TRBV7-2	.	TRBJ1-6	CASDRGTLWSPLHF	TGTGCCAGCGACAGGGGGACACTTTGGTCACCCCTCCACTTT
.	TRBV5-6	.	TRBJ1-2	CASSLDSVNYGYTF	TGTGCCAGCAGCTTAGATTCAGTCAACTATGGCTACACCTTC
.	TRBV28	once	TRBJ2-1	CASSKGLREQFF	TGTGCCAGCTCCAAGGGGTTGCGTGAGCAGTTCTTC
TRBD2	TRBV24-1	.	TRBJ2-3	CATSDSWTSGETWPDTQYF	TGTGCCACCAGTGATTCTTGGACTAGCGGCGAAACCTGGCCAGATACGCAGTATTTT
.	TRBV19	.	TRBJ1-3	CASSPDSSGNTIYF	TGTGCCAGTAGCCCGGACAGCTCTGGAAACACCATATATTTT
TRBD2	TRBV7-2	.	TRBJ2-2	CASSFSSGDLSNTGELFF	TGTGCCAGCAGCTTTTCTAGCGGAGATCTTTCGAACACCGGGGAGCTGTTTTTT